The rows below give T cell receptor beta chains drawn from one sample of a study of blood T cell repertoires in COVID-19. Here immunoSEQ multiplex PCR was the method, and the copy in TCRdb shows in-frame clones only, minus some. The table shows 56,000 or so clones, with 84% occurring only once. Source material: peripheral blood. These receptors came from a man aged 45-60 years with acute or convalescent COVID-19. Each CDR3 is given with its conserved first and last residue. Fields, in order: CDR3 length, V gene, clone size, D gene, J gene, CDR3 DNA, CDR3 protein. D genes are given only for firm matches. A row's size may be missing; if present it is once, few, many or a size class.

length: 12; V: TRBV6-5; size: .; D: .; J: TRBJ1-2; DNA: TGTGCCAGCAGTTACGGCGCGGGTGGCTACACCTTC; CDR3: CASSYGAGGYTF
length: 18; V: TRBV6-2/TRBV6-3; size: .; D: TRBD2; J: TRBJ2-3; DNA: TGTGCCAGCAGTTACGGTGAGGTAGCGGGGGAGAACACAGATACGCAGTATTTT; CDR3: CASSYGEVAGENTDTQYF
length: 14; V: TRBV27; size: .; D: TRBD1; J: TRBJ1-2; DNA: TGTGCCAGCAGTTTATCCTACAGGGGGCTCGGCTACACCTTC; CDR3: CASSLSYRGLGYTF
length: 15; V: TRBV7-6; size: .; D: TRBD2; J: TRBJ2-7; DNA: TGTGCCAGCAGCTTAGTTGGTAGCGGGGTTTACGAGCAGTACTTC; CDR3: CASSLVGSGVYEQYF
length: 16; V: TRBV9; size: .; D: .; J: TRBJ2-2; DNA: TGTGCCAGCAGCGTAGGTAGCCCTCATGTGGCCGGGGAGCTGTTTTTT; CDR3: CASSVGSPHVAGELFF
length: 13; V: TRBV3-1/TRBV3-2; size: .; D: .; J: TRBJ1-2; DNA: TGTGCCAGTACACTACAGGGTTTCTATGGCTACACCTTC; CDR3: CASTLQGFYGYTF
length: 20; V: TRBV23-1; size: .; D: TRBD2; J: TRBJ2-7; DNA: TGCGCCAGCCCCCAACGCCCCGGGGACCCAGGGACTAGCGGGTTTTACGAGCAGTACTTC; CDR3: CASPQRPGDPGTSGFYEQYF
length: 13; V: TRBV3-1/TRBV3-2; size: .; D: .; J: TRBJ2-7; DNA: TGTGCCAGCAGCCCATCGGTCAAGGGGAAGCAGTACTTC; CDR3: CASSPSVKGKQYF
length: 15; V: TRBV7-2; size: .; D: TRBD1; J: TRBJ2-1; DNA: TGTGCCAGCAGCTTAGCGGGGACAGCGTACAATGAGCAGTTCTTC; CDR3: CASSLAGTAYNEQFF
length: 18; V: TRBV4-2; size: few; D: TRBD2; J: TRBJ2-5; DNA: TGTGCCAGCAGCCAACCCGGGACTAGCGGGAGTGGCGGGGAGACCCAGTACTTC; CDR3: CASSQPGTSGSGGETQYF
length: 18; V: TRBV11-3; size: .; D: TRBD1; J: TRBJ1-1; DNA: TGTGCCAGCAGCTTGATTAGGGACAGGGGGGCCACGAACACTGAAGCTTTCTTT; CDR3: CASSLIRDRGATNTEAFF
length: 14; V: TRBV6-5; size: .; D: TRBD1; J: TRBJ1-1; DNA: TGTGCCAGCGACAGACAGGGAGGGAACACTGAAGCTTTCTTT; CDR3: CASDRQGGNTEAFF
length: 11; V: TRBV20-1; size: .; D: .; J: TRBJ1-1; DNA: TGCAGTGCTCAGGCGAACACTGAAGCTTTCTTT; CDR3: CSAQANTEAFF
length: 15; V: TRBV5-1; size: .; D: TRBD2; J: TRBJ2-5; DNA: TGCGCCAGCAGCTTGGTAGCGGGGAGGGGCGAGACCCAGTACTTC; CDR3: CASSLVAGRGETQYF
length: 17; V: TRBV28; size: .; D: .; J: TRBJ2-2; DNA: TGTGCCAGCACGACTGTGAGGGGGACATCGCTTACCGGGGAGCTGTTTTTT; CDR3: CASTTVRGTSLTGELFF
length: 16; V: TRBV3-1/TRBV3-2; size: once; D: TRBD2; J: TRBJ2-3; DNA: TGTGCCAGCAGTCTTGGACTAGCGGGGGGTAGAGATACGCAGTATTTT; CDR3: CASSLGLAGGRDTQYF
length: 13; V: TRBV18; size: .; D: .; J: TRBJ2-7; DNA: TGTGCCAGCTCACCGGCAGGGGACTACGAGCAGTACTTC; CDR3: CASSPAGDYEQYF
length: 14; V: TRBV5-6; size: .; D: .; J: TRBJ1-6; DNA: TGTGCCAGCAGCTTGAGCAATTCAAATTCACCCCTCCACTTT; CDR3: CASSLSNSNSPLHF
length: 17; V: TRBV18; size: .; D: TRBD2; J: TRBJ2-5; DNA: TGTGCCAGCTCACCGGGACTAGCGGGAAGGGTCCAAGAGACCCAGTACTTC; CDR3: CASSPGLAGRVQETQYF
length: 17; V: TRBV5-6; size: few; D: .; J: TRBJ1-6; DNA: TGTGCCAGCAGCTTGGAACTACAGGATAACTATAATTCACCCCTCCACTTT; CDR3: CASSLELQDNYNSPLHF
length: 17; V: TRBV27; size: .; D: TRBD2; J: TRBJ2-5; DNA: TGTGCCAGCAGTCCGGGGGCTAGCGGGGGGTCCCGGGAGACCCAGTACTTC; CDR3: CASSPGASGGSRETQYF
length: 15; V: TRBV10-3; size: .; D: .; J: TRBJ2-2; DNA: TGTGCCATCAGTGAGACTAGAATTAACACCGGGGAGCTGTTTTTT; CDR3: CAISETRINTGELFF
length: 13; V: TRBV10-3; size: .; D: .; J: TRBJ1-5; DNA: TGTGCCATCAGCCGCGAGGACAATCAGCCCCAGCATTTT; CDR3: CAISREDNQPQHF
length: 15; V: TRBV19; size: .; D: .; J: TRBJ1-6; DNA: TGTGCCAGTAGCATTACAGGCAACTATAATTCACCCCTCCACTTT; CDR3: CASSITGNYNSPLHF
length: 17; V: TRBV2; size: .; D: TRBD2; J: TRBJ2-2; DNA: TGTGCCAGCAGTGAAAGGGGGACTAGCGGGAACACCGGGGAGCTGTTTTTT; CDR3: CASSERGTSGNTGELFF
length: 14; V: TRBV28; size: .; D: .; J: TRBJ1-2; DNA: TGTGCCAGCAGTTTAGGGGGCGTGGTCTATGGCTACACCTTC; CDR3: CASSLGGVVYGYTF
length: 15; V: TRBV6-4; size: .; D: .; J: TRBJ2-1; DNA: TGTGCCAGCAGCCCTCTAGGGAGCTCCTACAATGAGCAGTTCTTC; CDR3: CASSPLGSSYNEQFF
length: 16; V: TRBV19; size: .; D: TRBD2; J: TRBJ2-3; DNA: TGTGCCAGTAGCCCGGGACTAGCGGGAGGGGGGGATACGCAGTATTTT; CDR3: CASSPGLAGGGDTQYF
length: 13; V: TRBV6-5; size: .; D: .; J: TRBJ1-2; DNA: TGTGCCAGCACCTCCCAAAGAGAGGAGGGCTACACCTTC; CDR3: CASTSQREEGYTF
length: 14; V: TRBV4-1; size: once; D: .; J: TRBJ2-3; DNA: TGCGCCAGCAGCCAAGGGAGCGGGTTAGATACGCAGTATTTT; CDR3: CASSQGSGLDTQYF
length: 14; V: TRBV28; size: .; D: .; J: TRBJ1-4; DNA: TGTGCCAGCAGTTTAAGGGGGAGCAGTGAAAAACTGTTTTTT; CDR3: CASSLRGSSEKLFF
length: 12; V: TRBV11-2; size: .; D: TRBD2; J: TRBJ2-7; DNA: TGTGCCAGCAGCTTAACAGCGGGAGGGCAGTACTTC; CDR3: CASSLTAGGQYF
length: 19; V: TRBV29-1; size: .; D: .; J: TRBJ1-1; DNA: TGCAGCGTTGAAGATAGTAGATTGGAGGGACGCTTACCGCACACTGAAGCTTTCTTT; CDR3: CSVEDSRLEGRLPHTEAFF
length: 15; V: TRBV7-2; size: .; D: .; J: TRBJ2-7; DNA: TGTGCCAGCAGCCCTTCCGGGGTTCTGGATTACGAGCAGTACTTC; CDR3: CASSPSGVLDYEQYF
length: 15; V: TRBV4-1; size: .; D: .; J: TRBJ1-1; DNA: TGCGCCAGCAGCCAATTGACACGGGGGAATACTGAAGCTTTCTTT; CDR3: CASSQLTRGNTEAFF
length: 16; V: TRBV15; size: .; D: .; J: TRBJ2-7; DNA: TGTGCCACCACCGGGGTGGGGGGACCCGGAGTCTACGAGCAGTACTTC; CDR3: CATTGVGGPGVYEQYF
length: 17; V: TRBV18; size: .; D: TRBD1; J: TRBJ1-4; DNA: TGTGCCAGCTCACCACGATTACAGGGGGCAACTAATGAAAAACTGTTTTTT; CDR3: CASSPRLQGATNEKLFF
length: 15; V: TRBV13; size: few; D: TRBD1; J: TRBJ2-7; DNA: TGTGCCAGCAGCTTAGGGGGGACAGGGGGTAGGGAGCAGTACTTC; CDR3: CASSLGGTGGREQYF
length: 17; V: TRBV5-5; size: .; D: .; J: TRBJ2-2; DNA: TGTGCCAGCAGCTTGGCCGAGACAGATTCGAACACCGGGGAGCTGTTTTTT; CDR3: CASSLAETDSNTGELFF
length: 16; V: TRBV19; size: .; D: .; J: TRBJ1-5; DNA: TGTGCCAGTAGTCGTTGGTCGGGTGCCGGCAATCAGCCCCAGCATTTT; CDR3: CASSRWSGAGNQPQHF
length: 14; V: TRBV28; size: .; D: TRBD1; J: TRBJ1-3; DNA: TGTGCCAGCAGTTCCCGACAGGGGGCGAACACCATATATTTT; CDR3: CASSSRQGANTIYF
length: 15; V: TRBV9; size: .; D: TRBD1; J: TRBJ1-1; DNA: TGTGCCAGCAGCCCAAGGGGGCTCGGTGACACTGAAGCTTTCTTT; CDR3: CASSPRGLGDTEAFF
length: 13; V: TRBV3-1/TRBV3-2; size: few; D: .; J: TRBJ1-5; DNA: TGTGCCAGCAGCCAACAGGGCAATCAGCCCCAGCATTTT; CDR3: CASSQQGNQPQHF
length: 10; V: TRBV28; size: .; D: .; J: TRBJ1-2; DNA: TGTGCCATCGGGACAACCGGCTACACCTTC; CDR3: CAIGTTGYTF
length: 11; V: TRBV2; size: .; D: .; J: TRBJ2-1; DNA: TGTGCCAGCAGTCCACTTAGAGAGCAGTTCTTC; CDR3: CASSPLREQFF
length: 15; V: TRBV28; size: .; D: .; J: TRBJ1-2; DNA: TGTGCCAGCAGTAACCGGCCGGGAAGGGTCTATGGCTACACCTTC; CDR3: CASSNRPGRVYGYTF
length: 14; V: TRBV6-5; size: .; D: .; J: TRBJ1-4; DNA: TGTGCCAGCACCAGGGACAATCTTAATGAAAAACTGTTTTTT; CDR3: CASTRDNLNEKLFF